These 8 T cell receptor beta chains originate from one sample sequenced in a study of OX40 agonist ivuxolimab in advanced cancers. The table came from immunoSEQ multiplex PCR; TCRdb's copy has only in-frame clones and leaves some out. Here the sample spans 45,000 to 55,000 clones, 70% to 90% being singletons. Sequencing used CD4+ or CD8+ T cells sorted from blood, obtained in a trial of the OX40 agonist ivuxolimab. The origin of the receptors is an adult with an advanced solid tumor such as melanoma, head and neck, liver or kidney cancer.

This clone showed up just once. This rearrangement joins TRBV10-3 to TRBJ2-5; TRBD1 aligns across 11 bases. Losses at the gene ends were 4 bases for V and 7 bases for J; bases not matched to a gene: 5. CDR1 ENHRY and CDR2 SYGVKD come from the germline V gene. This CDR3 spans 14 amino acids. In nucleotides, the CDR3 is TGTGCCATCAGTGTGGACAGGGGGCGTGGGACCCAGTACTTC. Translating gives CAISVDRGRGTQYF.

This chain links TRBV7-2 with TRBJ2-1; TRBD2 aligns across 12 bases. Germline CDR1 SGHTA, CDR2 FQGNSA. The V segment lost 1 base and the J segment 7 bases; nucleotides outside the gene matches: 5. This CDR3 contains 16 residues. The CDR3 DNA sequence: TGTGCCAGCAGCTTAGTCCTAGCGGGAGGGCGGAATGAGCAGTTCTTC. Protein product: CASSLVLAGGRNEQFF.

The chain has TRBV30 and TRBJ2-7, with D tentatively TRBD2 (5 bases). Between the trimmed V and J ends, which lost 3 bases and 6 bases, there was a span of 21 bases. CDR1 and CDR2 (germline): GTSNPN, SVGIG (reference sequence). The length of the CDR3 is 15 residues. The CDR3, as DNA: TGTGCCTGGAGCCCGGGAACCTCCTATCTCGGCGAGCAGTACTTC. This translates into CAWSPGTSYLGEQYF.

Comment on this clone: The sample holds other DNA sequences that translate to the same CDR3. The chain couples TRBV7-9 to TRBJ1-2, with 7 bases aligning to TRBD1. V was clipped by 5 bases and J by 6 bases; unmatched bases: 3. The CDR3 length is 12 residues. Germline CDR1 is SEHNR and CDR2 is FQNEAQ (reference sequence). The CDR3 here is CASSLQGDGYTF. The CDR3 DNA sequence: TGTGCCAGCAGCCTCCAGGGGGATGGCTACACCTTC.

CDR3 sequence: CASSFGTGSGTGELFF. CDR3 bases: TGTGCCAGCAGCTTTGGGACAGGGTCGGGCACCGGGGAGCTGTTTTTT. This chain joins TRBV7-8 and TRBJ2-2; 9 bases agree with TRBD1. From germline, CDR1 is SGHVS and CDR2 FQNEAQ. The CDR3 is made up of 16 amino acids. V dropped 3 bases and J dropped 4; count of bases not matched to a gene: 6.

This clone was observed a few times. The J gene is TRBJ2-2, the V gene TRBV4-1; TRBD2 agrees at 13 bases. The CDR3 consists of 16 residues. V gave up 4 bases and J gave up 3 bases; unmatched junction bases: 2. The V gene's germline CDR1 is MGHRA and CDR2 YSYEKL. CDR3 sequence: CASSRGLAGDTGELFF. The CDR3 DNA reads as TGCGCCAGCAGCCGCGGACTAGCGGGAGACACCGGGGAGCTGTTTTTT.

By share of the sample, this clone is medium-sized. J is TRBJ2-7 and V is TRBV9; tentative D call: TRBD1 (6 bases). The CDR3 has 16 amino acids. The germline V and J ends were trimmed by 0 bases and 4 bases, with 17 bases remaining between them. CDR1 is SGDLS and CDR2 is YYNGEE in the germline V gene. This chain's CDR3 is CASSVGGTSFGYEQYF. The CDR3 DNA follows: TGTGCCAGCAGCGTAGGAGGGACATCTTTTGGTTACGAGCAGTACTTC.

This clone appeared a single time. CDR3 sequence (DNA): TGTGCCAGCAGCTACCAAGTTAGCAATCAGCCCCAGCATTTT. This translates into CASSYQVSNQPQHF. The V and J genes are TRBV7-3 and TRBJ1-5; no firm D call. CDR1 is SGHTA and CDR2 is FQGTGA in the germline V gene. Between the trimmed V and J ends, which lost 4 bases and 0 bases, there was a span of 7 bases. This CDR3 has 14 amino acids. Based on the CDR3 plus reference TRBV7-3 and TRBJ1-5, the full variable domain is GAGVSQTPSNKVTEKGKYVELRCDPISGHTALYWYRQSLGQGPEFLIYFQGTGAADDSGLPNDRFFAVRPEGSVSTLKIQRTERGDSAVYLCASSYQVSNQPQHFGDGTRLSIL.